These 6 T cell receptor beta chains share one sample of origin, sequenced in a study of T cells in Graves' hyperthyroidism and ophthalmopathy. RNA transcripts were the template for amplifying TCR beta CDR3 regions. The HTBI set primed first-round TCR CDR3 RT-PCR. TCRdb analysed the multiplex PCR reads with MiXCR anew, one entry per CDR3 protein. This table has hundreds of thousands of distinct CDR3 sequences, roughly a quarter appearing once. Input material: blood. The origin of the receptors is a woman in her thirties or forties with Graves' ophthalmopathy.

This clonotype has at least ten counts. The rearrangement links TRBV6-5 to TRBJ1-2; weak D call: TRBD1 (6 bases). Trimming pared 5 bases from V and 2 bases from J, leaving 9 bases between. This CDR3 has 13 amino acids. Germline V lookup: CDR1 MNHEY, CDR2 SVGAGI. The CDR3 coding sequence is TGTGCCAGCAGTCCCGGGGGCAACTATGGCTACACCTTC. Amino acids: CASSPGGNYGYTF.

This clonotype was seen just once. CDR3 coding DNA: TGTGCCAGCAGCGTAGGGGGACAGAGGGAGACCCAGTACTTC. This translates into CASSVGGQRETQYF. The chain uses TRBV9 and TRBJ2-5; 7 nucleotides agree with TRBD1. The CDR3 spans 14 residues. Germline CDR1 is SGDLS and CDR2 is YYNGEE. V lost 0 bases to trimming and J lost 5 bases; unmatched junction nucleotides: 4.

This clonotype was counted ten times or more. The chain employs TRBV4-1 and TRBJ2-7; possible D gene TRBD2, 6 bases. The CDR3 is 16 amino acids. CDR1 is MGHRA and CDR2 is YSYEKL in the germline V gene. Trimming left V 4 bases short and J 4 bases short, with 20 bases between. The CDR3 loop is CASSLYRSGGAYEQYF. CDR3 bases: TGCGCCAGCAGCCTTTACAGAAGTGGCGGGGCATACGAGCAGTACTTC.

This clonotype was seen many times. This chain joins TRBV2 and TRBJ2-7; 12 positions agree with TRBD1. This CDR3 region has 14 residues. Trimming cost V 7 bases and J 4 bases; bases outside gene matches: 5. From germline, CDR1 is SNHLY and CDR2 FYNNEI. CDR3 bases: TGTGCCAGCAATCGGGACAGGGGGCCATACGAGCAGTACTTC. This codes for CASNRDRGPYEQYF.

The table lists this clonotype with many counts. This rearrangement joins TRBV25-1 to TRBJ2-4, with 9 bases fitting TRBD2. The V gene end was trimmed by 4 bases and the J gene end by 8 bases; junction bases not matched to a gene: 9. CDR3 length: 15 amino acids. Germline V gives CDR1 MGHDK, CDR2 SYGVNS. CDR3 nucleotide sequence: TGTGCCAGCAGTGCGGCGGGAGGGGCGGGGGACATTCAGTACTTC. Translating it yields CASSAAGGAGDIQYF.

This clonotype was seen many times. CDR3 amino acids: CASSFRDIGNTEAFF. Written as DNA, the CDR3 is TGTGCCAGCAGTTTTAGGGATATCGGGAACACTGAAGCTTTCTTT. V and J are TRBV28 and TRBJ1-1; D remains ambiguous. Germline CDR1 is MDHEN and CDR2 is SYDVKM. Trimming removed 3 bases at V and 1 base at J, with 12 bases between. The CDR3 has 15 amino acids.